This TCR beta chain was captured by sequencing in a study of blood T cell repertoires in COVID-19 (dated by TCRdb to 2018 to 2020). At the level of the whole study: Samples from collaborators originated in the United States, Italy and Spain and spanned both the acute and convalescent phases of COVID-19. The material from the prospective study consisted of cDNA or gDNA derived from T cells, B-cell-depleted T cells, or PBMCs. Subjects who had been exposed to COVID-19, were actively infected with it, or had recovered from it provided the deeply sampled blood TCRbeta repertoires that made up the dataset. A freely available public database, intended as a resource for researchers studying the immune response to SARS-CoV-2, is where the repertoires were released. Samples were obtained from the ongoing ImmuneRACE study (first 160 participants) and from over a thousand subjects provided by 6 global collaborators. The sample metadata nearly always contained a de-identified subject ID, COVID-19 status, age in years and sex. Where available, HLA class I and class II types were obtained from metadata supplied by the sample provider rather than from assay-based typing. The paper's findings and limits, for the study overall: Clinical and demographic metadata were provided uncurated, with the amount varying by source and participant.

For this chain, trimming is 4 bases at the V end and 0 bases at the J end, and the number of junction bases without a gene match is 2. CDR1 and CDR2 are drawn from the germline V gene: MDHEN, SYDVKM. From its cysteine to its phenylalanine, the CDR3 spans 15 amino acids. This entry keeps only the CDR3 DNA: 45 bases, framed from base 1. TCRbeta CDR3 regions were amplified from genomic DNA by means of the immunoSEQ Assay, a bias-controlled multiplex PCR. In the source study's methods: Nucleated cell counts per sample were estimated from amplification of reference gene primers within the assay. To quantify the absolute abundance of each unique TCRbeta CDR3 rearrangement, sequence reads were collapsed and filtered. For each sample, productive Simpson clonality was calculated as the square root of Simpson's diversity index across productive rearrangements. TCRdb took over this immuneACCESS table, retaining in-frame rearrangements with V and J assigned. Such tables are incomplete; in checked studies, under half of the missing clones stem from an unresolved V gene, and the remainder is unexplained. V, J and clone size are taken as reported in that table, and D and trimming were inferred from the DNA itself. In all, the sample holds about 210,000 clones, and roughly 86% of those were seen once. The ten largest clones represent more than 2.5% of the sample.

As concerns this clone: Its antigen is not yet known. Base quality data are lacking; no much larger clone is found one base away.

Each collaborating institution followed its own protocols to collect whole blood in K2EDTA tubes. For TCRbeta analysis, collaborator samples were shipped as frozen whole blood, as isolated PBMCs, or as DNA extracted from either sample type. This TCR came from a man in his 60s with acute or convalescent COVID-19. Sequencing was performed on peripheral blood. The chain uses TRBV28 and TRBJ1-3, and TRBD1 matches 8 of the central bases. The nucleotide sequence reads TGTGCCAGCAGTTACCAGGGGGCCTCTGGAAACACCATATATTTT. It is translated as CASSYQGASGNTIYF.